These 30 T cell receptor beta chains originate from one sample sequenced in a study of blood T cell repertoires in COVID-19. Libraries were prepared by immunoSEQ multiplex PCR; TCRdb keeps only in-frame clonotypes and omits some of them. The repertoire consists of roughly 53,000 clones, with 85% to 95% occurring once and the leading ten covering 3.1%. Material for sequencing was peripheral blood. These receptor sequences come from a human donor in a cohort sampled during active COVID-19.

The chain couples TRBV18 to TRBJ2-7, with 7 bases that match TRBD2. Germline V CDR1 and CDR2: KGHSH, LQKENI. V shed 1 base and J 7 bases; nucleotides not matched to a gene: 13. This CDR3 region has 16 residues. The CDR3: CASSPQNGRTLGEQYF. The CDR3 nucleotides read TGTGCCAGCTCACCACAAAACGGGAGGACCCTCGGAGAGCAGTACTTC.

The V call is TRBV19, the J call TRBJ2-1, with D possibly being TRBD2 (5 bases). This CDR3 spans 12 amino acids. Per germline, CDR1 LNHDA and CDR2 SQIVND (reference sequence). V was pared by 10 bases and J by 7 bases, with 14 bases between. CDR3 in DNA: TGTGCCACCCGGACTGTCCAGAATGAGCAGTTCTTC. Translation: CATRTVQNEQFF.

The rearrangement uses TRBV30 and TRBJ2-2; perhaps TRBD2 as D (5 bases). Trimming took off 5 bases at V and 5 bases at J, with 12 bases between the two ends. The CDR3 spans 13 residues. Germline lookup yields CDR1 GTSNPN and CDR2 SVGIG (reference sequence). CDR3 amino acids: CAWAMTGTGELFF. CDR3 DNA: TGTGCCTGGGCAATGACGGGGACCGGGGAGCTGTTTTTT.

The rearrangement links TRBV19 to TRBJ1-5; 8 bases match TRBD1. Germline V gene lookup returns CDR1 LNHDA and CDR2 SQIVND (reference sequence). The CDR3 length is 14 residues. The V gene end was trimmed by 9 bases and the J gene end by 4 bases; junction bases not matched to a gene: 8. CDR3 sequence (DNA): TGTGCCAGCGGTTATAGGGACAGGAATCAGCCCCAGCATTTT. It translates to CASGYRDRNQPQHF.

V gene TRBV27 combines with J gene TRBJ1-2; 7 bases align to TRBD1. The CDR3 contains 15 residues. J was trimmed by 5 bases and V by 6 bases; bases with no gene match: 12. Germline-derived CDR1 and CDR2 are MNHEY and SMNVEV (reference sequence). The CDR3 region has the DNA TGTGCCAGCAGCGTACTCGGGACAGCTACATATGGCTACACCTTC. It translates to CASSVLGTATYGYTF.

This clone appeared a single time. This chain joins TRBV9 and TRBJ2-7; D possibly corresponds to TRBD2 (6 bases). V was pared by 0 bases and J by 3 bases, with 13 bases between. Germline-derived CDR1 and CDR2 are SGDLS and YYNGEE. This CDR3 is built from 15 residues. In DNA form, the CDR3 reads TGTGCCAGCAGCGTAGATGAGACTAGTATCTACGAGCAGTACTTC. Its translation is CASSVDETSIYEQYF.

The chain uses TRBV3-1 (or the pseudogene TRBV3-2) and TRBJ2-1, with D uncertain. V lost 4 bases to trimming and J lost 0 bases, with 7 bases between them. This CDR3 contains 14 residues. The germline CDR1 and CDR2 sequences are LGHDT and YNNKEL (reference sequence). The CDR3: CASSPEVSYNEQFF. As DNA, the CDR3 is TGTGCCAGCAGCCCTGAGGTCTCCTACAATGAGCAGTTCTTC.

V usage is TRBV7-9 and J usage is TRBJ1-2; TRBD1 might be the D (6 bases). CDR3 length equals 17 residues. Germline-derived CDR1 and CDR2 are SEHNR and FQNEAQ (reference sequence). Trimming removed 1 base from V and 3 bases from J, with 18 bases in between. This CDR3 reads CASSLGGGRRADYGYTF. Written as DNA, the CDR3 is TGTGCCAGCAGCTTAGGAGGGGGACGTCGGGCGGACTATGGCTACACCTTC.

This clone was seen only a few times. The CDR3 region has the DNA TGTGCCAGTAGCGCCTCAGTGAACACTGAAGCTTTCTTT. Residues: CASSASVNTEAFF. V usage is TRBV19 and J usage is TRBJ1-1; D ambiguous. This CDR3 is built from 13 residues. Trimming shortened V by 6 bases and J by 0 bases, and 8 bases separated the two germline ends. Germline lookup yields CDR1 LNHDA and CDR2 SQIVND (reference sequence).

The gene calls are TRBV5-5 and TRBJ2-6; the D gene is possibly TRBD2 (6 bases). The CDR3 spans 16 residues. Germline V gene data show CDR1 as SGHKS and CDR2 as YYEKEE (reference sequence). Trimming shortened V by 4 bases and J by 2 bases, and 13 bases separated the two germline ends. CDR3 sequence reads: CASSRTGDPGANVLTF. The CDR3 DNA sequence: TGTGCCAGCAGCCGGACGGGGGACCCTGGGGCCAACGTCCTGACTTTC.

The J gene is TRBJ1-6, the V gene TRBV7-8, with D possibly matching TRBD1 (5 bases). In germline, CDR1 is SGHVS, CDR2 FQNEAQ. Deletions cut 5 bases from V and 8 bases from J, with 16 bases between. The CDR3 runs to 15 residues. The CDR3 loop is CASSPLGGAHSPLHF. CDR3 DNA: TGTGCCAGCAGCCCGTTGGGAGGGGCGCATTCACCCCTCCACTTT.

The chain has TRBV5-4 and TRBJ2-5; no firm D call. Germline V CDR1 and CDR2: SGHNT, YYREEE (reference sequence). The CDR3 consists of 13 residues. Trimming cost V 4 bases and J 2 bases, with 9 bases left between them. CDR3 sequence (DNA): TGTGCCAGCAGCACGGTCTCACAAGAGACCCAGTACTTC. Protein product: CASSTVSQETQYF.

As regards this clone: The junction departs from germline at one end; a sequencing error may be responsible. The CDR3 DNA sequence: TGTGCTAGCAGCCTGGGGACAGGGGAGGGCGAGCAGTACTTC. Residues: CASSLGTGEGEQYF. The V and J genes are TRBV7-7 and TRBJ2-7; TRBD1 aligns across 10 bases. CDR1 is SSHAT and CDR2 is FNYEAQ in the germline V gene (reference sequence). The CDR3 has 14 amino acids.

The genes are TRBV2 and TRBJ2-2, with 8 bases lining up with TRBD2. V lost 6 bases, J lost 7 bases, and 10 bases stayed unmatched. The CDR3 has 15 amino acids. In germline, CDR1 is SNHLY, CDR2 FYNNEI. The CDR3 DNA follows: TGTGCCAGCAGCGCTACGGGGGGGCTAGTCGGGGAGCTGTTTTTT. Its protein product is CASSATGGLVGELFF.

The rearrangement uses TRBV7-8 and TRBJ2-1; D might be TRBD1 (5 bases). Trimming pared 1 base from V and 5 bases from J, leaving 24 bases between. Germline CDR1 SGHVS, CDR2 FQNEAQ. This CDR3 is built from 19 residues. In DNA, the CDR3 is TGTGCCAGCAGCTTAGTCTCAGGGTTTAGGCTAGTTGAAGACAATGAGCAGTTCTTC. Translating it yields CASSLVSGFRLVEDNEQFF.

The rearrangement joins TRBV5-1 to TRBJ2-5; 10 nucleotides match TRBD1. The CDR3 contains 12 residues. Germline assignment: CDR1 SGHRS and CDR2 YFSETQ. After removal of 7 bases from V and 4 bases from J, the junction contained 1 base not matched to a gene. The CDR3 region is CASGQGGETQYF. CDR3 nucleotides: TGCGCCAGCGGACAGGGGGGAGAGACCCAGTACTTC.

This sequence joins TRBV6-4 and TRBJ2-3; 10 nucleotides line up with TRBD2. V was pared by 3 bases and J by 4 bases, with 4 bases of the junction left unmatched. The CDR3 contains 15 residues. Germline V gene data show CDR1 as MRHNA and CDR2 as SNTAGT. The CDR3 protein is CASSEQAGGADTQYF. The CDR3 bases are TGTGCCAGCAGTGAGCAAGCGGGGGGGGCAGATACGCAGTATTTT.

The V call is TRBV6-6, the J call TRBJ2-2; a possible D gene is TRBD2 (6 bases). This CDR3 comprises 15 residues. Germline V gives CDR1 MNHNY, CDR2 SVGAGI (reference sequence). The V end lost 4 bases, the J end lost 0 bases, and 9 bases lay between the germline ends. CDR3 nucleotide sequence: TGTGCCAGCAGTTTGGGACTTTCGAACACCGGGGAGCTGTTTTTT. Amino acid sequence: CASSLGLSNTGELFF.

This chain joins TRBV6-4 and TRBJ2-3; 8 bases are a match to TRBD2. The germline V gene encodes CDR1 MRHNA and CDR2 SNTAGT. Trimming took 3 bases from V and 4 from J; bases not matched to a gene: 9. The CDR3 runs 16 residues. CDR3 nucleotides: TGTGCCAGCAGTGAGGAACGGGAGGGAGGCGCAGATACGCAGTATTTT. Encoded protein: CASSEEREGGADTQYF.

This clone was seen a single time. The rearrangement joins TRBV15 to TRBJ2-2; D unresolved. The CDR3 consists of 15 residues. Germline V gene data show CDR1 as LNHNV and CDR2 as YYDKDF (reference sequence). Deletions cut 3 bases from V and 5 bases from J, with 13 bases between. CDR3 coding DNA: TGTGCCACCAGCAGCGAAGTTATGAGGACCGGGGAGCTGTTTTTT. This translates into CATSSEVMRTGELFF.

The gene calls are TRBV19 and TRBJ2-5; TRBD1 might be the D (5 bases). The V and J ends lost 3 bases and 5 bases respectively, with 10 bases between them. CDR3 size: 13 residues. Germline CDR1 reads LNHDA; CDR2 reads SQIVND (reference sequence). CDR3: CASSIPGRETQYF. The CDR3 coding sequence is TGTGCCAGTAGTATCCCAGGGCGTGAGACCCAGTACTTC.

The chain combines TRBV6-5 with TRBJ1-6, with TRBD1 identical over 7 bases. Germline V gene sequence: CDR1 MNHEY, CDR2 SVGAGI. The CDR3 spans 14 residues. Trimming at V came to 10 bases and at J to 7 bases, leaving 10 bases not matched to a gene. This CDR3 reads CATYSGGGNSPLHF. The CDR3 bases are TGTGCCACTTACTCAGGGGGAGGCAATTCACCCCTCCACTTT.

V gene TRBV5-8 combines with J gene TRBJ1-4, with D hard to call. This CDR3 is 16 amino acids long. Germline V gene data show CDR1 as SGHTS and CDR2 as YDEGEE. Trimming removed 0 bases at V and 1 base at J, with 10 bases between. CDR3 DNA sequence: TGTGCCAGCAGCTTGGTAGGAGTGGGAACTAATGAAAAACTGTTTTTT. Amino acids: CASSLVGVGTNEKLFF.

The chain has TRBV9 and TRBJ1-1, with 8 bases lining up with TRBD1. Germline-derived CDR1 and CDR2 are SGDLS and YYNGEE. Trimming at V came to 2 bases and at J to 4 bases, leaving 4 bases not matched to a gene. The length of the CDR3 is 14 residues. CDR3 nucleotide sequence: TGTGCCAGCAGCGTCCAGGGGGCGCCCACTGAAGCTTTCTTT. It codes for CASSVQGAPTEAFF.

The rearrangement uses TRBV6-2 or TRBV6-3 and TRBJ2-7; possible D gene TRBD1, 6 bases. This CDR3 has 14 residues. CDR1 is MNHEY and CDR2 is SVGEGT in the germline V gene. V lost 5 bases, J lost 4 bases, and 15 bases lay in between. The CDR3 region is CASSNRADFYEQYV. As DNA, the CDR3 is TGTGCCAGCAGTAACAGGGCGGACTTTTACGAGCAGTACGTC.

The rearrangement links TRBV15 to TRBJ1-1; D remains unclear. Per the germline V gene, CDR1 is LNHNV and CDR2 is YYDKDF (reference sequence). Trimming left V 4 bases short and J 6 bases short, with 15 bases between. The CDR3 is 14 residues long. The CDR3 DNA sequence: TGTGCCACCAGCAACATGGGCCGCCGAGCTGAAGCTTTCTTT. It specifies CATSNMGRRAEAFF.

The chain is built from TRBV2 and TRBJ1-5, with 7 bases fitting TRBD1. The V gene's germline CDR1 is SNHLY and CDR2 FYNNEI. The V segment lost 7 bases and the J segment 5 bases; nucleotides outside the gene matches: 8. This CDR3 contains 14 residues. As DNA, the CDR3 is TGTGCCAGCAATACGGGACAGAGATATCAGCCCCAGCATTTT. Amino acids: CASNTGQRYQPQHF.

CDR3 coding DNA: TGTGCCAGCTCCCCCCAAAACGATCAGGATCAGCCCCAGCATTTT. Amino acids: CASSPQNDQDQPQHF. This rearrangement joins TRBV18 to TRBJ1-5; no reliable D call. The CDR3 runs 15 residues. Germline V lookup: CDR1 KGHSH, CDR2 LQKENI. V shed 6 bases and J shed 5 bases, with 17 bases lying between them.

This sequence joins TRBV7-9 and TRBJ2-7; D uncertain. CDR1 and CDR2 from the germline V gene are SEHNR and FQNEAQ (reference sequence). V was cut by 0 bases and J by 3 bases, with 6 bases left in between. This CDR3 contains 13 residues. CDR3 sequence (DNA): TGTGCCAGCAGCTTAGCACAGAGCTACGAGCAGTACTTC. Its protein is CASSLAQSYEQYF.

V gene TRBV4-2 combines with J gene TRBJ2-7; TRBD2 agrees at 7 bases. The germline V gene encodes CDR1 LGHNA and CDR2 YNFKEQ. The CDR3 spans 15 residues. Trimming took 3 bases from V and 6 from J; bases not matched to a gene: 11. CDR3 loop: CASSQPGLTGGEQYF. CDR3 DNA: TGTGCCAGCAGCCAGCCGGGACTAACGGGGGGCGAGCAGTACTTC.